Following are 21 T cell receptor beta chains from one sample sequenced in a study of HIV-infected patients and healthy controls. Reverse transcription used 450 to 550 ng RNA and constant-region primers for alpha and beta. Each of the alpha and beta chains got its own library through chain-specific third strand synthesis with indices. TCRdb called the 5' RACE reads again in MiXCR, with one record for every CDR3 protein. The repertoire includes 18,000 or so distinct CDR3 sequences, 12% of them detected once, and around 10% sits in the top ten. No cell fractionation was done, so the repertoire covers all unsorted peripheral blood T cells. The specimen sequenced was blood. The receptors come from an adult in good health.

This clonotype showed up many times. V is TRBV2 and J is TRBJ1-2; D is perhaps TRBD1 (6 bases). The germline V gene has CDR1 SNHLY and CDR2 FYNNEI. The CDR3 has 13 residues. Trimming removed 7 bases from V and 4 bases from J, with 13 bases in between. CDR3: CASNGGHGYGYTF. The CDR3 nucleotides read TGTGCCAGCAACGGGGGCCATGGCTATGGCTACACCTTC.

The rearrangement links TRBV6-1 to TRBJ1-2, with 10 positions matching TRBD1. Germline loops: CDR1 MNHNS, CDR2 SASEGT. Trimming removed 4 bases from V and 4 bases from J; junction bases left unmatched: 3. The CDR3 extends over 14 amino acids. CDR3 sequence: CASSVGQGGYGYTF. CDR3 DNA sequence: TGTGCCAGCAGTGTTGGACAGGGGGGCTATGGCTACACCTTC.

V and J are TRBV19 and TRBJ1-5; a weak D match, TRBD1 (6 bases). Germline-derived CDR1 and CDR2 are LNHDA and SQIVND (reference sequence). The CDR3 sequence is 15 residues long. V shed 6 bases and J shed 7 bases, with 19 bases lying between them. CDR3 DNA: TGTGCCAGTAGCTCCCGGGGGGGCGCAGGACAGCCCCAGCATTTT. Its translation: CASSSRGGAGQPQHF.

The chain combines TRBV18 with TRBJ1-1, with a tentative D call TRBD1 (5 bases). V lost 2 bases, J lost 1 base, and 8 bases lay in between. The length of the CDR3 is 14 residues. Germline V gives CDR1 KGHSH, CDR2 LQKENI. For the CDR3, the DNA is TGTGCCAGCTCACCAGGGGCAGGGAACACTGAAGCTTTCTTT. It encodes CASSPGAGNTEAFF.

This clonotype has a count of ten or more. This chain joins TRBV6-2 or TRBV6-3 and TRBJ1-5, with D possibly matching TRBD1 (6 bases). V was cut by 6 bases and J by 7 bases, with 16 bases left in between. The length of the CDR3 is 14 residues. Germline V gene sequence: CDR1 MNHEY, CDR2 SVGEGT. The DNA of the CDR3 is TGTGCCAGCAGGAATAACAGGGTGGCGCAGCCCCAGCATTTT. It yields the protein CASRNNRVAQPQHF.

This clonotype has only a few counts. This chain uses TRBV20-1 with TRBJ2-3, with D perhaps matching TRBD2 (6 bases). The CDR3 contains 14 residues. Germline CDR1 and CDR2: DFQATT and SNEGSKA (reference sequence). Trimming removed 3 bases at V and 2 bases at J, with 12 bases between. CDR3 nucleotide sequence: TGCAGTGCTAGGCTGGCGGGGTCCACAGATACGCAGTATTTT. Translation gives CSARLAGSTDTQYF.

There are many counts of this clonotype. V is TRBV2 and J is TRBJ1-1; 7 bases match TRBD1. J gave up 3 bases and V 3 bases, and 7 bases lay outside the gene matches. This CDR3 contains 15 residues. Germline CDR1 SNHLY, CDR2 FYNNEI. CDR3 in amino acids: CASSDRQGSHTEAFF. Here the CDR3 DNA reads TGTGCCAGCAGTGACCGACAGGGCTCGCACACTGAAGCTTTCTTT.

The sample holds a few counts of this clonotype. The chain is built from TRBV5-1 and TRBJ2-1; 7 bases match TRBD1. V gave up 0 bases and J gave up 2 bases; unmatched junction bases: 2. This CDR3 has 15 amino acids. CDR1 is SGHRS, CDR2 YFSETQ, per germline. In nucleotides, the CDR3 is TGCGCCAGCAGCTTGGAGGGGGCGGCCTACAATGAGCAGTTCTTC. This encodes CASSLEGAAYNEQFF.

This chain uses TRBV20-1 with TRBJ2-3, with D possibly TRBD2 on 6 matching bases. The CDR3 spans 16 residues. Trimming left V 5 bases short and J 0 bases short, with 18 bases between. Germline-derived CDR1 and CDR2 are DFQATT and SNEGSKA (reference sequence). The CDR3 protein is CSAWQRAGPSTDTQYF. In DNA form, the CDR3 reads TGCAGTGCTTGGCAGAGAGCGGGCCCCAGCACAGATACGCAGTATTTT.

The chain joins TRBV5-1 to TRBJ2-3; no clear D. V was clipped by 7 bases and J by 5 bases, with 14 bases between them. This CDR3 region has 13 residues. CDR1 is SGHRS and CDR2 is YFSETQ in the germline V gene. This CDR3 reads CASAFPSGDTQYF. The CDR3 nucleotides are TGCGCCAGCGCCTTTCCATCGGGAGATACGCAGTATTTT.

For this clonotype: A much larger clone sits a single nucleotide away, making a read error possible. The J gene is TRBJ1-5, the V gene TRBV7-9; D is uncertain. The end of the DNA fits TRBJ2-3 better, so the J call may be wrong. Germline CDR1 reads SEHNR; CDR2 reads FQNEAQ (reference sequence). The CDR3 sequence is 13 residues long. The CDR3 DNA reads TGTGCCAGCAGCGACCGGGCAAATCAGCCCCAGTATTTT. It translates to CASSDRANQPQYF.

This clonotype was counted many times. The chain employs TRBV20-1 and TRBJ2-1; TRBD2 matches at 9 bases. The CDR3 spans 15 residues. CDR1 DFQATT and CDR2 SNEGSKA come from the germline V gene (reference sequence). The V gene end was trimmed by 6 bases and the J gene end by 9 bases; junction bases not matched to a gene: 15. The CDR3 nucleotides read TGCAGTGCCCTGAACCCGCGGGGGGGGCTTACTGAGCAGTTCTTC. Protein: CSALNPRGGLTEQFF.

This clonotype rates as medium-sized (0.01 to 0.1%). The rearrangement joins TRBV20-1 to TRBJ2-5; no reliable D call. Trimming pared 6 bases from V and 1 base from J, leaving 6 bases between. The CDR3 has 11 amino acids. CDR1 and CDR2 (germline): DFQATT, SNEGSKA (reference sequence). CDR3 region: CSAIPQETQYF. DNA of the CDR3: TGCAGTGCAATCCCCCAAGAGACCCAGTACTTC.

The chain uses TRBV29-1 and TRBJ2-7; the match to TRBD1 covers 10 bases. CDR3 length: 15 amino acids. The J segment lost 2 bases and the V segment lost 5 bases, leaving 9 bases of the junction unmatched. Germline CDR1 is SQVTM and CDR2 is ANQGSEA. The CDR3 nucleotides are TGCAGCGTTAACACCGGGACAGGGGTCCCCTACGAGCAGTACTTC. Translating it yields CSVNTGTGVPYEQYF.

This clonotype was seen many times. The chain carries TRBV4-1 and TRBJ2-7, with 8 positions matching TRBD1. This CDR3 region has 13 residues. J was trimmed by 2 bases and V by 4 bases; bases with no gene match: 1. CDR1 MGHRA and CDR2 YSYEKL come from the germline V gene. CDR3 loop: CASSRDRTYEQYF. The CDR3 DNA reads TGCGCCAGCAGCCGGGACAGGACCTACGAGCAGTACTTC.

The chain employs TRBV7-9 and TRBJ1-4; unclear D gene. CDR3 length equals 16 residues. Per germline, CDR1 SEHNR and CDR2 FQNEAQ (reference sequence). V was pared by 6 bases and J by 0 bases, with 14 bases between. CDR3 DNA sequence: TGTGCCAGCAGTTGGGGTCCAGGTACAACTAATGAAAAACTGTTTTTT. Its protein is CASSWGPGTTNEKLFF.

This clonotype was found many times. This sequence joins TRBV6-1 and TRBJ2-1, with 15 positions matching TRBD2. CDR3 size: 16 residues. Germline assignment: CDR1 MNHNS and CDR2 SASEGT. V dropped 4 bases and J dropped 8; count of bases not matched to a gene: 6. CDR3 in amino acids: CASSAGTSGGWYEQFF. The DNA of the CDR3 is TGTGCCAGCAGTGCCGGGACTAGCGGGGGGTGGTATGAGCAGTTCTTC.

The V gene is TRBV4-3, the J gene TRBJ2-1; TRBD2 matches at 13 bases. Germline CDR1 LGHNA, CDR2 YSLEER. The CDR3 has 15 amino acids. V was clipped by 3 bases and J by 8 bases; unmatched bases: 4. CDR3 sequence (DNA): TGCGCCAGCAGCCATGAACTAGCGGGGGGGCATGAGCAGTTCTTC. Protein: CASSHELAGGHEQFF.

This clonotype was seen ten or more times. The chain combines TRBV4-2 with TRBJ1-2; D ambiguous. Germline CDR1 LGHNA, CDR2 YNFKEQ. The ends were cut back, 0 bases at V and 3 bases at J, with 8 bases in the middle. The CDR3 spans 14 residues. The CDR3 DNA sequence: TGTGCCAGCAGCCAAGATAGACGGGACTATGGCTACACCTTC. This codes for CASSQDRRDYGYTF.

This clonotype was picked up many times. The genes are TRBV15 and TRBJ1-1; 9 bases fit TRBD1. The CDR3 contains 16 residues. After removal of 1 base from V and 0 bases from J, the junction contained 3 bases not matched to a gene. The germline CDR1 and CDR2 sequences are LNHNV and YYDKDF (reference sequence). CDR3 residues: CATSRVGTGMNTEAFF. The CDR3 DNA reads TGTGCCACCAGCAGAGTAGGGACAGGGATGAACACTGAAGCTTTCTTT.

This clonotype was recorded only once. This sequence joins TRBV4-1 and TRBJ2-7, with 10 bases lining up with TRBD1. V trimming: 4 bases; J trimming: 4 bases; junction bases outside the gene matches: 4. This CDR3 spans 14 amino acids. The germline V gene encodes CDR1 MGHRA and CDR2 YSYEKL. CDR3 region: CASSRDRGLYEQYF. In DNA, the CDR3 is TGCGCCAGCAGCCGGGACAGGGGTCTGTACGAGCAGTACTTC.